This T cell receptor beta chain was sequenced in a study of blood T cell repertoires in COVID-19. About the study: COVID-19 samples, acute and convalescent, were from the United States, Italy and Spain. The cDNA or gDNA used as material had been derived from T cells, B-cell-depleted T cells, or PBMCs.

From germline, CDR1 is MNHEY and CDR2 SVGAGI. This CDR3 has 14 residues. J gave up 3 bases and V 1 base, and 2 bases lay outside the gene matches. Only in-frame clones appear in the TCRdb table, and some are missing; sequencing was by immunoSEQ multiplex PCR. The sample carries under 110,000 clones, 90% to 95% recorded once. This sequence originates from a man aged 50-59 years with acute or convalescent COVID-19. This chain joins TRBV6-5 and TRBJ1-2, with 7 bases aligning to TRBD1. The specimen sequenced was peripheral blood. In DNA form, the CDR3 reads TGTGCCAGCAGTTACTATACAGGGGACTATGGCTACACCTTC. Protein: CASSYYTGDYGYTF.